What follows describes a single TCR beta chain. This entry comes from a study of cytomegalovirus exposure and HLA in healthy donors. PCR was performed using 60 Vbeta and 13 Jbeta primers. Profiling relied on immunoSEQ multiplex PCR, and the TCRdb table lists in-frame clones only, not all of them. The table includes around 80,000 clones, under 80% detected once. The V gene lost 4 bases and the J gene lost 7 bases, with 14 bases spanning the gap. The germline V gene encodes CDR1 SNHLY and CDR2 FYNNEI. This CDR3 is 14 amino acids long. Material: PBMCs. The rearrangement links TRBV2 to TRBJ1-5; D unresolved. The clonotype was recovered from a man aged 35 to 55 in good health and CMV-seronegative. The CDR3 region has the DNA TGTGCCAGCAGTGGGGCATACGAATACCAGCCCCAGCATTTT. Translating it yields CASSGAYEYQPQHF.